Following are 16 T cell receptor beta chains from one sample sequenced in a study of a mutant IDH1 vaccine in newly diagnosed glioma (dated by TCRdb to about 2021). The antigens for these receptors are not known. The library was obtained by the immunoSEQ multiplex PCR assay. The source is immuneACCESS, and TCRdb retained only in-frame sequences with V and J called. Part of the clones is not carried over; for the studies checked, unresolved V genes explain less than half of this, and the remainder is unexplained. A total of 56,000 or so clones appear in this sample, 78% of them only once. The ten largest clones capture approximately 1.8% of the sample. Reading the label with the study, this specimen's time point is: week 5, during vaccination. Each vaccine dose was 300 ug of a 20-mer mutant IDH1 peptide in Montanide, given subcutaneously with topical imiquimod. This material consisted of PBMCs, taken from a glioma patient whose treatment included an IDH1 peptide vaccine. Receptors originate from a woman in her forties with glioma.

V and J are TRBV6-1 and TRBJ1-1, with 7 bases identical to TRBD1. Per germline, CDR1 MNHNS and CDR2 SASEGT. This CDR3 comprises 13 residues. V shed 1 base, J shed 6 bases, and the junction held 2 bases outside the gene matches. The CDR3 loop reads CASSEGGTAEAFF. As DNA, the CDR3 is TGTGCCAGCAGTGAAGGGGGGACAGCTGAAGCTTTCTTT.

The chain links TRBV15 to TRBJ1-5, with 10 positions matching TRBD1. The V gene's germline CDR1 is LNHNV and CDR2 YYDKDF (reference sequence). CDR3 length: 20 amino acids. Losses at the gene ends were 1 base for V and 0 bases for J; bases not matched to a gene: 12. The CDR3 region has the DNA TGTGCCACCAGCAGAGGGGGCCGGGACAGGGGCTTCTATAGCAATCAGCCCCAGCATTTT. Translation: CATSRGGRDRGFYSNQPQHF.

This chain uses TRBV10-2 with TRBJ2-1; 8 bases are shared with TRBD2. V trimming: 0 bases; J trimming: 4 bases; junction bases outside the gene matches: 5. This CDR3 contains 16 residues. Germline lookup yields CDR1 WSHSY and CDR2 SAAADI. In DNA, the CDR3 is TGCGCCAGCAGTGAGTCCGGGGGGGCGGTTTACAATGAGCAGTTCTTC. This codes for CASSESGGAVYNEQFF.

V is TRBV6-5 and J is TRBJ2-3; D is ambiguous. The CDR3 extends over 13 amino acids. V was shortened by 5 bases and J by 4 bases, with 10 bases between the two germline ends. Per the germline V gene, CDR1 is MNHEY and CDR2 is SVGAGI. CDR3 sequence reads: CASSAPGADTQYF. The CDR3 region has the DNA TGTGCCAGCAGTGCGCCCGGAGCAGATACGCAGTATTTT.

This clone occurred a few times. CDR3 in DNA: TGTGCCAGCAGCTTGCGTGGGACAGGCGTCGTTAATGGTCAGCCCCAGCATTTT. Translation gives CASSLRGTGVVNGQPQHF. V and J are TRBV5-6 and TRBJ1-5, with 8 bases matching TRBD1. Germline V CDR1 and CDR2: SGHDT, YYEEEE. Unmatched junction bases numbered 15, after V lost 1 base and J lost 6 bases. The CDR3 has 18 amino acids. The full variable domain, completed using reference TRBV5-6 and TRBJ1-5, is DAGVTQSPTHLIKTRGQQVTLRCSPKSGHDTVSWYQQALGQGPQFIFQYYEEEERQRGNFPDRFSGHQFPNYSSELNVNALLLGDSALYLCASSLRGTGVVNGQPQHFGDGTRLSIL.

V usage is TRBV5-1 and J usage is TRBJ2-7; no clear D. V dropped 3 bases and J dropped 6 bases, with 16 bases sitting between them. This CDR3 has 14 residues. Germline V gives CDR1 SGHRS, CDR2 YFSETQ. The CDR3 nucleotides read TGCGCCAGCAGCTCCCCATTTAGAGAAAGCGAGCAGTACTTC. It translates to CASSSPFRESEQYF.

The V and J genes are TRBV27 and TRBJ1-1; 7 bases map to TRBD1. After removal of 2 bases from V and 1 base from J, the junction contained 4 bases not matched to a gene. Per the germline V gene, CDR1 is MNHEY and CDR2 is SMNVEV (reference sequence). The CDR3 is 15 amino acids. The CDR3 DNA sequence: TGTGCCAGCAGTTTAGGCAGGGGGAAGAACACTGAAGCTTTCTTT. Amino acid sequence: CASSLGRGKNTEAFF.

CDR3 residues: CAWSLDLNTEAFF. The CDR3 DNA follows: TGTGCCTGGAGTCTTGACCTGAACACTGAAGCTTTCTTT. The chain uses TRBV30 and TRBJ1-1; D not resolved. The CDR3 loop spans 13 amino acids. The germline gives CDR1 GTSNPN, CDR2 SVGIG (reference sequence). V lost 2 bases to trimming and J lost 0 bases, with 7 bases between them. Filled out from reference TRBV30 and TRBJ1-1, the complete variable domain reads SQTIHQWPATLVQPVGSPLSLECTVEGTSNPNLYWYRQAAGRGLQLLFYSVGIGQISSEVPQNLSASRPQDRQFILSSKKLLLSDSGFYLCAWSLDLNTEAFFGQGTRLTVV.

The genes are TRBV7-9 and TRBJ1-1; the D is unclear. Trimming removed 4 bases at V and 5 bases at J, with 8 bases between. Germline CDR1 reads SEHNR; CDR2 reads FQNEAQ (reference sequence). The length of the CDR3 is 12 residues. The CDR3 sequence is CASSYGGTEAFF. The CDR3 coding sequence is TGTGCCAGCAGCTATGGAGGGACTGAAGCTTTCTTT.

The CDR3 sequence: CASSFGQDPIFGYTF. CDR3 bases: TGTGCCAGCAGTTTTGGGCAGGATCCGATCTTCGGCTACACCTTC. V gene TRBV27 combines with J gene TRBJ1-2; D ambiguous. The CDR3 consists of 15 residues. V was shortened by 3 bases and J by 8 bases, with 19 bases between the two germline ends. Germline CDR1 and CDR2: MNHEY and SMNVEV (reference sequence).

This clone was detected a few times. The chain has TRBV7-9 and TRBJ1-1, with D hard to call. The CDR3 is 15 amino acids. CDR1 is SEHNR, CDR2 FQNEAQ, per germline (reference sequence). V dropped 1 base and J dropped 6 bases, with 15 bases sitting between them. The CDR3 nucleotides read TGTGCCAGCAGCTTAGGGCAAATGGGTGAGGCTGAAGCTTTCTTT. This translates into CASSLGQMGEAEAFF.

This clone appeared a single time. The chain links TRBV5-4 to TRBJ1-6; 7 bases agree with TRBD1. The CDR3 length is 16 residues. With 4 bases clipped from V and 4 bases from J, the junction kept 8 bases outside the gene matches. Germline loops: CDR1 SGHNT, CDR2 YYREEE (reference sequence). The CDR3 coding sequence is TGTGCCAGCAGCCGAGGGGGCGGTGGATATAATTCACCCCTCCACTTT. This translates into CASSRGGGGYNSPLHF.

This sequence joins TRBV9 and TRBJ2-7; D might be TRBD2 (5 bases). The CDR3 extends over 15 amino acids. The germline V gene has CDR1 SGDLS and CDR2 YYNGEE. Trimming took off 4 bases at V and 2 bases at J, with 16 bases between the two ends. In DNA, the CDR3 is TGTGCCAGCAGCTCCACCTTAGCGCCTACCTACGAGCAGTACTTC. Its translation is CASSSTLAPTYEQYF.

The chain has TRBV6-5 and TRBJ2-7; D is unresolved. Trimming shortened V by 0 bases and J by 6 bases, and 6 bases separated the two germline ends. The CDR3 totals 12 residues. Germline CDR1 reads MNHEY; CDR2 reads SVGAGI. The DNA for the CDR3 is TGTGCCAGCAGTTACTCCCCGGGCGAGCAGTACTTC. Protein product: CASSYSPGEQYF.

This chain uses TRBV5-1 with TRBJ2-3; 8 bases line up with TRBD2. Germline CDR1 reads SGHRS; CDR2 reads YFSETQ. V was clipped by 5 bases and J by 1 base; unmatched bases: 6. The CDR3 length is 15 residues. The CDR3 spells CASRLPTSGTDTQYF. DNA for the CDR3: TGCGCCAGCAGGCTCCCGACTAGCGGCACAGATACGCAGTATTTT.

The rearrangement links TRBV6-1 to TRBJ2-3; the match to TRBD2 covers 11 bases. This CDR3 has 17 amino acids. V lost 3 bases and J lost 0; bases outside the gene matches: 5. The germline CDR1 and CDR2 sequences are MNHNS and SASEGT. The DNA for the CDR3 is TGTGCCAGCAGTGACCTAGCGGGGGGCGCTAGCACAGATACGCAGTATTTT. Translating gives CASSDLAGGASTDTQYF.